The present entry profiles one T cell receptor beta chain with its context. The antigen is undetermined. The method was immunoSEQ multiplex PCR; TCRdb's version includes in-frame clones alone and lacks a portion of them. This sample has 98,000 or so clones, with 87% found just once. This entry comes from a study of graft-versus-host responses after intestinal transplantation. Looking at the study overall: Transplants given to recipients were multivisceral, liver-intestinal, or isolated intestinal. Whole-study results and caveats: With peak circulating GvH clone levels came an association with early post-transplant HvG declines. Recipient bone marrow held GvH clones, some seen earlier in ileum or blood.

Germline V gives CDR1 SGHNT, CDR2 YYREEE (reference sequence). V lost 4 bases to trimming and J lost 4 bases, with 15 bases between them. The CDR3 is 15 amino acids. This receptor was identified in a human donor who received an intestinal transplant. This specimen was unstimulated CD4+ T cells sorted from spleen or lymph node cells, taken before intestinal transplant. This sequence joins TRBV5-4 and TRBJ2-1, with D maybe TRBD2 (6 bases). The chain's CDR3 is CASSMDVGGYNEQFF. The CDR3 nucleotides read TGTGCCAGCAGCATGGACGTCGGAGGGTACAATGAGCAGTTCTTC.